Below, one T cell receptor (beta chain) is given with its context. No cognate antigen has been identified for it. Base-call qualities are not available, and no considerably larger clone is one nucleotide away. This entry belongs to a study of blood T cell repertoires in COVID-19 (dated by TCRdb to 2019 to 2021). With regard to the full study: The collaborator samples originated in the United States, Italy and Spain and spanned the acute and convalescent phases of COVID-19. Deeply sampled blood TCRbeta repertoires from subjects exposed to, actively infected with, or recovered from COVID-19 were included in the dataset. A de-identified subject ID, COVID-19 status, age in years and sex were almost always included in the sample metadata. The repertoires were released in a freely available public database meant as a resource for research on the immune response to SARS-CoV-2. The prospective study material was composed of cDNA or gDNA derived from T cells, B-cell-depleted T cells, or PBMCs. The samples were drawn from two sources: the first 160 participants of the ongoing ImmuneRACE study, and 1,000 to 1,500 subjects contributed by 6 global collaborators. Where HLA class I and class II types were available, the types were taken from metadata supplied by the sample provider, not from assay-based typing. Overall study results and their limits: How much clinical and demographic metadata was included differed by source and by participant, and the metadata was provided uncurated.

TCRbeta CDR3 regions were amplified from genomic DNA using the immunoSEQ Assay, a bias-controlled multiplex PCR. The authors processed their data as follows. Nucleated cell counts per sample were estimated from amplification of reference gene primers within the assay. Sequence reads were collapsed and filtered to measure the absolute abundance of every unique TCRbeta CDR3 rearrangement. For each sample, productive Simpson clonality was calculated as the square root of Simpson's diversity index across productive rearrangements. The clones in this table, taken by TCRdb from immuneACCESS, are in-frame only. Not every clone is retained; where verified, under half of the shortfall comes from an unresolved V gene, and the cause of the rest is unknown. Clonal size and the V and J genes are those of that table, whereas D and trimming came from the DNA. The sample yields under 130,000 clones; around 81% were counted once. 8% to 9.5% of the sample belongs to the ten largest clones.

Whole blood was collected in K2EDTA tubes by collaborating institutions according to the institutions' own protocols. Collaborator samples were shipped for TCRbeta analysis as frozen whole blood, isolated PBMCs, or DNA extracted from either sample type. The germline V gene encodes CDR1 MNHNS and CDR2 SASEGT. The CDR3, from cysteine to phenylalanine, totals 15 residues. Only the CDR3 DNA is retained, 45 bases long and in frame from the first base. Trimming takes 3 bases from V and 0 bases from J, and the germline ends sit 11 bases apart. The rearrangement joined TRBV6-1 to TRBJ1-2, and possibly TRBD1, on 5 matching bases. The receptor's source is a woman aged 70-85 years with acute or convalescent COVID-19. The sample comprised peripheral blood. The CDR3 sequence is CASSDPPGTNYGYTF. The nucleotide sequence is given as TGTGCCAGCAGTGACCCGCCAGGGACTAACTATGGCTACACCTTC.